This T cell receptor beta chain was observed in a study of blood T cell repertoires in COVID-19. Study-wide background: The United States, Italy and Spain provided the acute and convalescent COVID-19 samples. PBMCs, B-cell-depleted T cells, or T cells provided the cDNA or gDNA that made up the material.

Profiled with immunoSEQ multiplex PCR; TCRdb holds only in-frame clones, not every one. The table includes about 300,000 clones, 83% detected once. Germline CDR1 SNHLY, CDR2 FYNNEI. Losses at the gene ends were 8 bases for V and 1 base for J; bases not matched to a gene: 9. The CDR3 spans 15 residues. Material for sequencing was peripheral blood. This chain uses TRBV2 with TRBJ1-1; TRBD1 aligns across 8 bases. The receptor was isolated from a woman in her fifties or sixties with acute or convalescent COVID-19. CDR3 in DNA: TGTGCCAGCCTTTTTAGGACAGGGTCGAACACTGAAGCTTTCTTT. Its protein is CASLFRTGSNTEAFF.